This entry lists 26 T cell receptor beta chains sequenced from one sample in a study of cytomegalovirus exposure and HLA in healthy donors. Amplification used 60 Vbeta primers and 13 Jbeta primers. TCRdb's table, derived via immunoSEQ multiplex PCR, lists solely in-frame clones and lacks some. Counted here are 80,000 to 100,000 clones, more than 65% occurring once; the ten biggest clones make up about a sixth. The sample taken for sequencing was PBMCs. The receptors derive from a woman aged 18-30 years in good health and CMV-seropositive.

The chain joins TRBV28 to TRBJ1-4, with 8 bases identical to TRBD1. This CDR3 region has 14 residues. V gave up 6 bases and J gave up 8 bases; unmatched junction bases: 8. Germline V gene lookup returns CDR1 MDHEN and CDR2 SYDVKM. CDR3 in DNA: TGTGCCAGCAGCCAGCCCAGGGGGCGCGAAAAACTGTTTTTT. Translation gives CASSQPRGREKLFF.

J is TRBJ2-5 and V is TRBV7-2; no reliable D call. Trimming took 6 bases from V and 5 from J, leaving 16 bases between them. In germline, CDR1 is SGHTA, CDR2 FQGNSA. CDR3 length: 14 amino acids. The CDR3 loop reads CASRKGGSIETQYF. CDR3 nucleotide sequence: TGTGCCAGCAGGAAAGGCGGTAGCATTGAGACCCAGTACTTC.

The chain combines TRBV11-2 with TRBJ1-4; 8 bases fit TRBD1. Trimming at V came to 1 base and at J to 7 bases, leaving 5 bases not matched to a gene. The germline V gene encodes CDR1 SGHAT and CDR2 FQNNGV. This CDR3 region has 15 residues. CDR3 in amino acids: CASSLGTGTSEKLFF. The CDR3 DNA is TGTGCCAGCAGCTTAGGGACAGGGACGTCTGAAAAACTGTTTTTT.

V and J are TRBV10-3 and TRBJ2-2, with 13 bases identical to TRBD2. This CDR3 contains 15 residues. The ends lost 6 bases at V and 5 bases at J; junction bases unmatched: 3. Germline CDR1 reads ENHRY; CDR2 reads SYGVKD. Written as DNA, the CDR3 is TGTGCCATCAGCCTGGGACTAGCGGGAACCGGGGAGCTGTTTTTT. Its protein product is CAISLGLAGTGELFF.

The chain carries TRBV18 and TRBJ1-4; D is ambiguous. The CDR3 loop spans 12 amino acids. Trimming shortened V by 3 bases and J by 12 bases, and 11 bases separated the two germline ends. Germline CDR1 is KGHSH and CDR2 is LQKENI. Written as DNA, the CDR3 is TGTGCCAGCTCACCTCAGGTTTCTGAACTGTTTTTT. Amino acid sequence: CASSPQVSELFF.

The chain joins TRBV6-5 to TRBJ2-7; tentative D call: TRBD1 (6 bases). CDR1 MNHEY and CDR2 SVGAGI come from the germline V gene. V was cut by 5 bases and J by 2 bases, with 16 bases left in between. CDR3 length equals 15 residues. The CDR3 protein is CASSLDRDIAYEQYF. The CDR3 nucleotides are TGTGCCAGCAGTCTTGACCGGGACATAGCCTACGAGCAGTACTTC.

This clone has only a few counts. This sequence joins TRBV7-9 and TRBJ2-3; weak D call: TRBD2 (5 bases). In germline, CDR1 is SEHNR, CDR2 FQNEAQ (reference sequence). This CDR3 comprises 15 residues. The germline V and J ends were trimmed by 5 bases and 1 base, with 13 bases remaining between them. CDR3 bases: TGTGCCAGCAGCCCGGCGGCGGGCGGCACAGATACGCAGTATTTT. It specifies CASSPAAGGTDTQYF. The full variable domain, completed using reference TRBV7-9 and TRBJ2-3, is DTGVSQNPRHKITKRGQNVTFRCDPISEHNRLYWYRQTLGQGPEFLTYFQNEAQLEKSRLLSDRFSAERPKGSFSTLEIQRTEQGDSAMYLCASSPAAGGTDTQYFGPGTRLTVL.

The rearrangement joins TRBV5-1 to TRBJ2-5; a possible D gene is TRBD2 (5 bases). The CDR3 is made up of 15 amino acids. The ends were cut back, 3 bases at V and 7 bases at J, with 19 bases in the middle. Germline V gene lookup returns CDR1 SGHRS and CDR2 YFSETQ. CDR3 sequence reads: CASSSEPTGRGTQYF. CDR3 in DNA: TGCGCCAGCAGCTCGGAGCCCACGGGTCGGGGGACCCAGTACTTC.

This clone was detected once. The genes are TRBV2 and TRBJ2-3; 9 bases match TRBD1. The germline gives CDR1 SNHLY, CDR2 FYNNEI. The CDR3 has 14 amino acids. J lost 4 bases, V lost 4 bases, and 3 bases had no gene match. The CDR3 DNA reads TGTGCCAGCAGTGGGGACAGGGTTTCAGATACGCAGTATTTT. This sequence encodes CASSGDRVSDTQYF.

This clone was seen only once. The chain uses TRBV30 and TRBJ1-2; D is undetermined. The CDR3 sequence is 11 residues long. In germline, CDR1 is GTSNPN, CDR2 SVGIG (reference sequence). Deletions cut 3 bases from V and 8 bases from J, with 10 bases between. The CDR3 nucleotides read TGTGCCTGGAGGGGCCCGGGAGGCTACACCTTC. As protein: CAWRGPGGYTF.

The J gene is TRBJ2-1, the V gene TRBV6-6; D gene ambiguous. Per the germline V gene, CDR1 is MNHNY and CDR2 is SVGAGI (reference sequence). The CDR3 is made up of 12 amino acids. Trimming took off 5 bases at V and 4 bases at J, with 6 bases between the two ends. Written as DNA, the CDR3 is TGTGCCAGCAGTCGTCGGTACAATGAGCAGTTCTTC. This encodes CASSRRYNEQFF.

The rearrangement links TRBV5-4 to TRBJ1-1, with TRBD1 identical over 7 bases. Per germline, CDR1 SGHNT and CDR2 YYREEE (reference sequence). The CDR3 has 14 residues. V was pared by 2 bases and J by 3 bases, with 4 bases of the junction left unmatched. The CDR3 protein is CASSFPGQDTEAFF. CDR3 DNA sequence: TGTGCCAGCAGCTTCCCCGGACAGGACACTGAAGCTTTCTTT.

The rearrangement uses TRBV6-5 and TRBJ2-5; perhaps TRBD1 as D (5 bases). The CDR3 loop spans 12 amino acids. Germline loops: CDR1 MNHEY, CDR2 SVGAGI. Trimming left V 2 bases short and J 11 bases short, with 12 bases between. The CDR3 region is CASSYPGMEQYF. The CDR3 bases are TGTGCCAGCAGTTACCCAGGGATGGAGCAGTACTTC.

V gene TRBV7-8 combines with J gene TRBJ2-7; 7 bases agree with TRBD1. The V gene's germline CDR1 is SGHVS and CDR2 FQNEAQ. The CDR3 covers 13 residues. J was trimmed by 7 bases and V by 1 base; bases with no gene match: 4. Here the CDR3 DNA reads TGTGCCAGCAGCTTAGGGGGACAGCAGGAGCAGTACTTC. This encodes CASSLGGQQEQYF.

The gene calls are TRBV7-2 and TRBJ1-4, with 7 positions matching TRBD1. The V gene's germline CDR1 is SGHTA and CDR2 FQGNSA. The CDR3 consists of 13 residues. Unmatched junction bases numbered 4, after V lost 6 bases and J lost 6 bases. CDR3: CASRGDSYEKLFF. As DNA, the CDR3 is TGTGCCAGCAGGGGGGACAGTTATGAAAAACTGTTTTTT.

The CDR3 protein is CASGRGTANNSPLHF. The CDR3, as DNA: TGTGCTAGTGGCCGCGGGACAGCTAATAATTCACCCCTCCACTTT. This chain joins TRBV12-5 and TRBJ1-6, with 7 bases identical to TRBD1. CDR3 length: 15 amino acids. Germline assignment: CDR1 LGHNT and CDR2 FRNRAP. With V trimmed by 6 bases and J by 5 bases, 7 bases remained unmatched.

This chain connects TRBV11-3 to TRBJ1-6; D unclear. In germline, CDR1 is SGHNT, CDR2 YENEEA. Trimming left V 5 bases short and J 6 bases short, with 8 bases between. The length of the CDR3 is 13 residues. The CDR3 sequence is CASSAGVNSPLHF. CDR3 bases: TGTGCCAGCAGCGCCGGGGTTAATTCACCCCTCCACTTT.

V usage is TRBV6-5 and J usage is TRBJ1-2; 8 bases are shared with TRBD1. The CDR3 loop spans 15 amino acids. V shed 2 bases, J shed 8 bases, and the junction held 10 bases outside the gene matches. Germline CDR1 is MNHEY and CDR2 is SVGAGI. The CDR3 loop is CASSYTQDRVVGYTF. CDR3 sequence (DNA): TGTGCCAGCAGTTACACCCAGGACAGGGTGGTAGGCTACACCTTC.

This clone has just one count. The chain links TRBV28 to TRBJ2-7; weak D call: TRBD1 (6 bases). Germline V gives CDR1 MDHEN, CDR2 SYDVKM. This CDR3 comprises 17 residues. Trimming pared 3 bases from V and 3 bases from J, leaving 21 bases between. Here the CDR3 DNA reads TGTGCCAGCAGTTTCATACCAGGGGTAGACAGTATCTACGAGCAGTACTTC. Protein sequence: CASSFIPGVDSIYEQYF.

This clone was observed a few times. The genes are TRBV19 and TRBJ2-2; D gene unclear. V was cut by 2 bases and J by 5 bases, with 3 bases left in between. Germline CDR1 LNHDA, CDR2 SQIVND (reference sequence). The CDR3 is 12 residues long. The CDR3 sequence is CASSILTGELFF. Here the CDR3 DNA reads TGTGCCAGTAGTATACTTACCGGGGAGCTGTTTTTT.

V and J are TRBV29-1 and TRBJ2-1; TRBD1 matches at 7 bases. CDR1 SQVTM and CDR2 ANQGSEA come from the germline V gene. V lost 3 bases, J lost 9 bases, and 8 bases stayed unmatched. The CDR3 sequence is 13 residues long. CDR3 amino acids: CSVEERGQIEQFF. The CDR3 nucleotides are TGCAGCGTTGAGGAGAGGGGGCAGATTGAGCAGTTCTTC.

The genes are TRBV5-1 and TRBJ1-1; 8 bases match TRBD1. CDR3 length: 11 residues. Germline CDR1 SGHRS, CDR2 YFSETQ. Trimming at V came to 5 bases and at J to 8 bases, leaving 2 bases not matched to a gene. The CDR3 reads CASSRDREAFF. The DNA for the CDR3 is TGCGCCAGCAGTCGGGACAGGGAAGCTTTCTTT.

The rearrangement joins TRBV9 to TRBJ2-5, with D possibly being TRBD2 (6 bases). Germline CDR1 SGDLS, CDR2 YYNGEE. Trimming stripped 5 bases from V and 0 bases from J, with 11 bases between. This CDR3 region has 14 residues. As DNA, the CDR3 is TGTGCCAGCAGTCGCGGGGTGTACCAAGAGACCCAGTACTTC. Protein: CASSRGVYQETQYF.

The rearrangement joins TRBV19 to TRBJ1-5, with 7 bases identical to TRBD1. The length of the CDR3 is 14 residues. Unmatched junction bases numbered 1, after V lost 5 bases and J lost 0 bases. Germline V gene data show CDR1 as LNHDA and CDR2 as SQIVND (reference sequence). CDR3 sequence: CASSGQASNQPQHF. The CDR3 DNA follows: TGTGCCAGTAGTGGACAGGCTAGCAATCAGCCCCAGCATTTT.

Worth noting for this clone: Other DNA sequences in the sample encode the same CDR3. The V call is TRBV7-8, the J call TRBJ1-4, with D perhaps TRBD1 (5 bases). The CDR3 sequence is 14 residues long. The V end was cut by 5 bases, the J end by 4 bases, with 11 bases between. Germline CDR1 SGHVS, CDR2 FQNEAQ. The CDR3 sequence is CASSLRTLNEKLFF. The CDR3, as DNA: TGTGCCAGCAGCCTGCGGACACTTAATGAAAAACTGTTTTTT. The full variable domain, completed using reference TRBV7-8 and TRBJ1-4, is GAGVSQSPRYKVAKRGQDVALRCDPISGHVSLFWYQQALGQGPEFLTYFQNEAQLDKSGLPSDRFFAERPEGSVSTLKIQRTQQEDSAVYLCASSLRTLNEKLFFGSGTQLSVL.

V usage is TRBV19 and J usage is TRBJ1-4; no definite D call. Germline CDR1 LNHDA, CDR2 SQIVND (reference sequence). Between the trimmed V and J ends, which lost 2 bases and 10 bases, there was a span of 11 bases. The CDR3 length is 13 residues. The chain's CDR3 is CASSIRVERKLFF. CDR3 sequence (DNA): TGTGCCAGTAGTATACGAGTTGAAAGAAAACTGTTTTTT. Filled out from reference TRBV19 and TRBJ1-4, the complete variable domain reads DGGITQSPKYLFRKEGQNVTLSCEQNLNHDAMYWYRQDPGQGLRLIYYSQIVNDFQKGDIAEGYSVSREKKESFPLTVTSAQKNPTAFYLCASSIRVERKLFFGSGTQLSVL.